The 2 T cell receptor beta chains listed next were all sequenced from one sample in a study of blood T cell repertoires in COVID-19. The repertoire was sequenced with immunoSEQ multiplex PCR; TCRdb's copy has only in-frame clones and lacks some. This sample has 140,000 to 150,000 clones, with approximately 80% found just once. The sequencing sample was made of peripheral blood. The receptors shown here come from a middle-aged man with acute or convalescent COVID-19.

This chain uses TRBV7-9 with TRBJ2-4; TRBD2 matches at 10 bases. Looked up from germline, CDR1 is SEHNR and CDR2 is FQNEAQ (reference sequence). CDR3 size: 14 residues. V lost 4 bases, J lost 6 bases, and 3 bases stayed unmatched. CDR3 sequence reads: CASSYSGGLNIQYF. For the CDR3, the DNA is TGTGCCAGCAGCTATAGCGGGGGGTTAAACATTCAGTACTTC.

This chain joins TRBV6-5 and TRBJ1-5, with a possible D match to TRBD1 (5 bases). V was cut by 6 bases and J by 1 base, with 7 bases left in between. This CDR3 has 13 amino acids. Germline V gives CDR1 MNHEY, CDR2 SVGAGI. CDR3 coding DNA: TGTGCCAGCAGGCAGGGAAGCAATCAGCCCCAGCATTTT. Protein sequence: CASRQGSNQPQHF.